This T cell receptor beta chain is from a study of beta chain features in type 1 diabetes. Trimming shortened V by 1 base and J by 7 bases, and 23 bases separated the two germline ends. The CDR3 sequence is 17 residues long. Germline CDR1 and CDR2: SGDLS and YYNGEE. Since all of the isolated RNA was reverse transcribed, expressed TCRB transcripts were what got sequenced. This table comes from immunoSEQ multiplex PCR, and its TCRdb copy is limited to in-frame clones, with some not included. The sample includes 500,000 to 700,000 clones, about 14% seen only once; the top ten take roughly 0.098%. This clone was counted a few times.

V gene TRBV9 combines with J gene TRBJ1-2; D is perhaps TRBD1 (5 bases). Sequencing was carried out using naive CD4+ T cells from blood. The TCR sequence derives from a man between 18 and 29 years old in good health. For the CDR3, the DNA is TGTGCCAGCAGCGTAATTACCGGGGCCCCCATATTGGGTGGCTACACCTTC. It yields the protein CASSVITGAPILGGYTF.